Following are 16 T cell receptor beta chains from one sample sequenced in a study of chemoradiotherapy in HPV16-positive cancers. Measured with immunoSEQ multiplex PCR; TCRdb has only the in-frame clones, and not every one. The sample consists of 30,000 to 35,000 clones, roughly 75% of them appearing once. Here the sequenced sample was blood, taken from a patient who underwent chemoradiotherapy. The receptors originated from a human donor with HPV-associated anogenital cancer.

V and J are TRBV6-1 and TRBJ2-1, with D uncertain. The CDR3 runs to 17 residues. CDR1 and CDR2 (germline): MNHNS, SASEGT. Trimming stripped 1 base from V and 3 bases from J, with 16 bases between. The CDR3 DNA reads TGTGCCAGCAGTGAAGGTGCAGGAAGAGGATTCTACAATGAGCAGTTCTTC. This sequence encodes CASSEGAGRGFYNEQFF.

The V call is TRBV9, the J call TRBJ1-2; D perhaps matches TRBD1 (5 bases). V was pared by 3 bases and J by 5 bases, with 29 bases between. Germline values: CDR1 SGDLS, CDR2 YYNGEE. This CDR3 spans 19 amino acids. CDR3 sequence: CASSGAAGPPGTGGYGYTF. As DNA, the CDR3 is TGTGCCAGCAGCGGAGCGGCGGGGCCCCCGGGGACCGGTGGATATGGCTACACCTTC.

The rearrangement links TRBV11-2 to TRBJ2-1, with a tentative D call TRBD2 (7 bases). Trimming stripped 5 bases from V and 6 bases from J, with 20 bases between. This CDR3 spans 16 amino acids. The germline CDR1 and CDR2 sequences are SGHAT and FQNNGV. DNA for the CDR3: TGTGCCAGCAGCGTCCTCGGGCGGGGGCCCACCAATGAGCAGTTCTTC. This sequence encodes CASSVLGRGPTNEQFF.

This chain uses TRBV2 with TRBJ2-4, with D maybe TRBD2 (5 bases). Germline V gene data show CDR1 as SNHLY and CDR2 as FYNNEI. CDR3 length equals 14 residues. V lost 6 bases and J 6 bases, leaving 15 bases between the germline ends. CDR3 bases: TGTGCCAGCAGCGGAGGCGTTCCACCAAACATTCAGTACTTC. Its protein is CASSGGVPPNIQYF.

This chain joins TRBV19 and TRBJ2-7; 9 bases are shared with TRBD1. The V segment lost 10 bases and the J segment 2 bases; nucleotides outside the gene matches: 9. Germline CDR1 LNHDA, CDR2 SQIVND (reference sequence). The CDR3 totals 14 residues. The CDR3 loop reads CATAGGTGTYEQYF. CDR3 in DNA: TGTGCCACGGCGGGCGGGACAGGGACCTACGAGCAGTACTTC. The whole variable domain, remainder taken from reference TRBV19 and TRBJ2-7, is DGGITQSPKYLFRKEGQNVTLSCEQNLNHDAMYWYRQDPGQGLRLIYYSQIVNDFQKGDIAEGYSVSREKKESFPLTVTSAQKNPTAFYLCATAGGTGTYEQYFGPGTRLTVT.

V gene TRBV7-2 combines with J gene TRBJ2-3; the match to TRBD2 covers 9 bases. The CDR3 spans 16 residues. The V gene end was trimmed by 1 base and the J gene end by 4 bases; junction bases not matched to a gene: 6. Germline V gene sequence: CDR1 SGHTA, CDR2 FQGNSA. CDR3 coding DNA: TGTGCCAGCAGCTTAGGGGTAGCGGGGGCGGCAGATACGCAGTATTTT. Its protein product is CASSLGVAGAADTQYF. Combining the CDR3 with reference TRBV7-2 and TRBJ2-3 gives the whole variable domain GAGVSQSPSNKVTEKGKDVELRCDPISGHTALYWYRQSLGQGLEFLIYFQGNSAPDKSGLPSDRFSAERTGGSVSTLTIQRTQQEDSAVYLCASSLGVAGAADTQYFGPGTRLTVL.

The genes are TRBV6-5 and TRBJ2-7; 9 bases match TRBD1. Trimming cost V 5 bases and J 2 bases; bases outside gene matches: 7. The germline CDR1 and CDR2 sequences are MNHEY and SVGAGI. This CDR3 is built from 15 residues. CDR3 sequence reads: CASSGPGQGTYEQYF. The CDR3 DNA is TGTGCCAGCAGTGGCCCGGGACAGGGCACCTACGAGCAGTACTTC.

This clone was detected once. J is TRBJ2-7 and V is TRBV6-5; D could derive from TRBD1 or TRBD2 (5 bases each). Germline V gene data show CDR1 as MNHEY and CDR2 as SVGAGI. The CDR3 has 14 residues. The V end was cut by 8 bases, the J end by 6 bases, with 20 bases between. The CDR3 reads CASRYSSSGLEQYF. The DNA for the CDR3 is TGTGCCAGCCGGTATAGTAGCTCGGGGCTCGAGCAGTACTTC.

This chain links TRBV7-2 with TRBJ1-5; tentative D call: TRBD1 (5 bases). V lost 4 bases, J lost 6 bases, and 19 bases lay in between. The CDR3 runs 16 residues. Per the germline V gene, CDR1 is SGHTA and CDR2 is FQGNSA. CDR3 sequence (DNA): TGTGCCAGCAGCTCCGCCGCGGGGGACCATAGTCAGCCCCAGCATTTT. It encodes CASSSAAGDHSQPQHF.

The chain couples TRBV2 to TRBJ1-1; 11 nucleotides agree with TRBD1. CDR1 is SNHLY and CDR2 is FYNNEI in the germline V gene. The CDR3 totals 11 residues. V shed 7 bases and J 10 bases; nucleotides not matched to a gene: 2. The CDR3 loop is CASKDRGRAFF. The CDR3 bases are TGTGCCAGCAAGGACAGGGGGCGAGCTTTCTTT.

This chain connects TRBV5-1 to TRBJ1-4, with D unclear. Germline CDR1 and CDR2: SGHRS and YFSETQ. This CDR3 has 13 residues. The V end was cut by 0 bases, the J end by 7 bases, with 7 bases between. This CDR3 reads CASSLGNLEKLFF. The CDR3 DNA reads TGCGCCAGCAGCTTGGGGAACCTTGAAAAACTGTTTTTT.

The sample holds a few counts of this clone. The chain is built from TRBV7-2 and TRBJ2-6; D may be TRBD2 (7 bases). Germline assignment: CDR1 SGHTA and CDR2 FQGNSA. The germline V and J ends were trimmed by 7 bases and 3 bases, with 25 bases remaining between them. The length of the CDR3 is 19 residues. CDR3 DNA sequence: TGTGCCAGCACCCCCGTAGTCGGGGGGCGCGGCTTTGGGGCCAACGTCCTGACTTTC. This translates into CASTPVVGGRGFGANVLTF.

The genes are TRBV19 and TRBJ1-1; D gene uncertain. The CDR3 has 13 amino acids. V lost 2 bases and J 3 bases, leaving 7 bases between the germline ends. Germline values: CDR1 LNHDA, CDR2 SQIVND (reference sequence). The CDR3 loop reads CASSISADTEAFF. The CDR3 region has the DNA TGTGCCAGTAGTATATCAGCCGACACTGAAGCTTTCTTT. The full variable domain, its missing parts supplied by reference TRBV19 and TRBJ1-1, is DGGITQSPKYLFRKEGQNVTLSCEQNLNHDAMYWYRQDPGQGLRLIYYSQIVNDFQKGDIAEGYSVSREKKESFPLTVTSAQKNPTAFYLCASSISADTEAFFGQGTRLTVV.

CDR3: CASNPNTGANVLTF. The CDR3 DNA is TGCGCCAGCAACCCGAATACTGGGGCCAACGTCCTGACTTTC. This chain joins TRBV5-1 and TRBJ2-6; D gene ambiguous. V shed 6 bases and J shed 2 bases, with 9 bases lying between them. CDR3 size: 14 residues. In germline, CDR1 is SGHRS, CDR2 YFSETQ.

The V and J genes are TRBV7-8 and TRBJ1-4; TRBD1 might be the D (5 bases). V was clipped by 2 bases and J by 4 bases, with 23 bases between them. The germline gives CDR1 SGHVS, CDR2 FQNEAQ. There are 19 residues in the CDR3. The CDR3 here is CASSLKVLSRDRGNEKLFF. CDR3 bases: TGTGCCAGCAGCTTAAAAGTCTTAAGCAGGGATCGGGGTAATGAAAAACTGTTTTTT.

The V call is TRBV5-8, the J call TRBJ2-1; D is unclear. Germline-derived CDR1 and CDR2 are SGHTS and YDEGEE. Trimming removed 4 bases at V and 8 bases at J, with 16 bases between. This CDR3 region has 14 residues. This CDR3 is CASSGRLPTYEQFF. As DNA, the CDR3 is TGTGCCAGCAGCGGACGGCTCCCCACATATGAGCAGTTCTTC.